This TCR beta chain was identified in a study of blood T cells in healthy people across ages. Regarding this clonotype: One end of the junction is discordant with germline, which a read error may explain.

A second PCR, run for about 6 to 12 cycles, used a sample-barcoded 5' primer plus a J-beta primer mix. The template-switch adaptor was a 5' adaptor with 12 random nucleotides. It tagged each cDNA molecule. TCRdb passed the 5' RACE reads through MiXCR, listing each CDR3 protein once. The sample contains approximately 1,000,000 distinct CDR3 sequences, around two fifths of which appear only once. The CDR3 has 15 residues. The chain links TRBV12-3 or TRBV12-4 to TRBJ2-5; TRBD1 or TRBD2 may be the D gene (6 bases each). Sequencing was done on a sample of blood. The source of this sequence is a man aged 18 to 29 in good health. This CDR3 reads CASSLTTSLQGSGDF. Here the CDR3 DNA reads TGTGCCAGCAGTTTGACTACATCCCTACAGGGTAGCGGCGACTTC.